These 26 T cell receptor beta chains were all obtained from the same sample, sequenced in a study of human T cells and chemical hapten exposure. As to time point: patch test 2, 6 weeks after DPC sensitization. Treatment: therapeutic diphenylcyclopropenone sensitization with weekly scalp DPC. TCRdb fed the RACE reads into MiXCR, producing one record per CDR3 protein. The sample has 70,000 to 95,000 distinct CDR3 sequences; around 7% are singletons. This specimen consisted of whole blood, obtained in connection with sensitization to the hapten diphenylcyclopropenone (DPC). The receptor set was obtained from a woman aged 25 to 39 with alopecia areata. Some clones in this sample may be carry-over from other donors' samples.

Here the CDR3 DNA reads TGTGCCAGCAGCTGGGACAGCAATTCACCCCTCCACTTT. Translated: CASSWDSNSPLHF. The V gene is TRBV7-7, the J gene TRBJ1-6, with 7 bases lining up with TRBD1. This CDR3 spans 13 amino acids. J gave up 7 bases and V 4 bases, and 1 base lay outside the gene matches. Germline assignment: CDR1 SSHAT and CDR2 FNYEAQ (reference sequence).

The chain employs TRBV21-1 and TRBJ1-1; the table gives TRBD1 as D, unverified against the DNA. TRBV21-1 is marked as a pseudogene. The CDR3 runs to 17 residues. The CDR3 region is CASRLGQAGRVCTEAFF. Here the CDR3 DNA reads TGTGCCAGCAGGTTGGGACAGGCGGGTAGGGTTTGCACTGAAGCTTTCTTT.

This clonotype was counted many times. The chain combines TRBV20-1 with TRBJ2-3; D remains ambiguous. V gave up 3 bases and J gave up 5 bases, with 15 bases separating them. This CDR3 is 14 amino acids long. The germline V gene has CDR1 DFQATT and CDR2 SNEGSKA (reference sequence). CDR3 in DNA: TGCAGTGCTAGGGTATTACTCGGAGTAGATACGCAGTATTTT. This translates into CSARVLLGVDTQYF.

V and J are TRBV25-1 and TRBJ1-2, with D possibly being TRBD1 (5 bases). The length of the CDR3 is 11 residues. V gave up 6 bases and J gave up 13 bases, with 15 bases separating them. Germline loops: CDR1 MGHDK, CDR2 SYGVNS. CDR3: CASRGGVDLTF. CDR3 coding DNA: TGTGCCAGCAGAGGAGGGGTTGATCTCACCTTC.

This CDR3 is CASSPGTGEAYNEQFF. In DNA, the CDR3 is TGTGCCAGCAGCCCCGGGACAGGGGAAGCCTACAATGAGCAGTTCTTC. The chain links TRBV11-1 to TRBJ2-1; TRBD1 matches at 10 bases. Trimming removed 5 bases from V and 2 bases from J; junction bases left unmatched: 6. Germline V gives CDR1 SGHAT, CDR2 FQDESV (reference sequence). This CDR3 has 16 residues.

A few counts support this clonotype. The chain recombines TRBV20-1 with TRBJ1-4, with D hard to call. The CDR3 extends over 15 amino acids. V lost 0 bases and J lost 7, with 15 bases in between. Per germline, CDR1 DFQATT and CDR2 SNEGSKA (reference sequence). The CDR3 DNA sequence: TGCAGTGCTAGAGATGAGGGCACGGAATTTGAAAAACTGTTTTTT. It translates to CSARDEGTEFEKLFF.

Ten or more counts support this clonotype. The CDR3 sequence: CASTSPGTYEQYF. The CDR3 DNA sequence: TGTGCCAGCACCTCTCCCGGGACCTACGAGCAGTACTTC. The gene calls are TRBV25-1 and TRBJ2-7; D possibly corresponds to TRBD2 (5 bases). This CDR3 has 13 amino acids. V lost 7 bases and J lost 2, with 12 bases in between. Germline lookup yields CDR1 MGHDK and CDR2 SYGVNS.

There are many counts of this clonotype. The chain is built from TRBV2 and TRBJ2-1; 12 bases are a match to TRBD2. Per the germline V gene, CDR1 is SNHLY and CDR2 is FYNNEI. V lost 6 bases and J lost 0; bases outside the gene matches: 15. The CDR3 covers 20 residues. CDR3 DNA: TGTGCCAGCAGCCCGATCCGGAGACTAGCGGGGGACAGCTCCTACAATGAGCAGTTCTTC. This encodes CASSPIRRLAGDSSYNEQFF. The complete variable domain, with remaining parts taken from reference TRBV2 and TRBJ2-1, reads EPEVTQTPSHQVTQMGQEVILRCVPISNHLYFYWYRQILGQKVEFLVSFYNNEISEKSEIFDDQFSVERPDGSNFTLKIRSTKLEDSAMYFCASSPIRRLAGDSSYNEQFFGPGTRLTVL.

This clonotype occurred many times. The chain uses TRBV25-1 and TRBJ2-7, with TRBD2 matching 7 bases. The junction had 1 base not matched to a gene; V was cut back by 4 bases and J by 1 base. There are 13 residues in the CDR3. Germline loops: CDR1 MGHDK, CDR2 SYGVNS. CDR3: CASSGAGSYEQYF. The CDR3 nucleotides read TGTGCCAGCAGTGGAGCGGGGTCCTACGAGCAGTACTTC.

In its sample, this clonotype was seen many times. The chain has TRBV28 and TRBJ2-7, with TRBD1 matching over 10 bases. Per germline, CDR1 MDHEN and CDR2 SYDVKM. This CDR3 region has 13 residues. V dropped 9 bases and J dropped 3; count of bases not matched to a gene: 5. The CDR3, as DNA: TGTGCCAGTTTCGGGACAGGGGACTACGAGCAGTACTTC. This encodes CASFGTGDYEQYF.

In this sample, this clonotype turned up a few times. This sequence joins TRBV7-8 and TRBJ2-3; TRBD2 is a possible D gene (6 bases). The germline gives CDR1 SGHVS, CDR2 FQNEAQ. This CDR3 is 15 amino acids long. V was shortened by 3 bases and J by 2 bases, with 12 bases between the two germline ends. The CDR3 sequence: CASSFAGTVTDTQYF. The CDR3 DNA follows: TGTGCCAGCAGCTTCGCAGGGACTGTCACAGATACGCAGTATTTT. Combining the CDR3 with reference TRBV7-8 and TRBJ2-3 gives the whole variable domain GAGVSQSPRYKVAKRGQDVALRCDPISGHVSLFWYQQALGQGPEFLTYFQNEAQLDKSGLPSDRFFAERPEGSVSTLKIQRTQQEDSAVYLCASSFAGTVTDTQYFGPGTRLTVL.

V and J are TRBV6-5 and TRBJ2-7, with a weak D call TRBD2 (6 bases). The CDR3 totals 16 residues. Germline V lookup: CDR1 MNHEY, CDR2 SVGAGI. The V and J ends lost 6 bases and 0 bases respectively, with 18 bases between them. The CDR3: CASSPMDAGSSYEQYF. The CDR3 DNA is TGTGCCAGCAGCCCCATGGATGCGGGGAGCTCCTACGAGCAGTACTTC.

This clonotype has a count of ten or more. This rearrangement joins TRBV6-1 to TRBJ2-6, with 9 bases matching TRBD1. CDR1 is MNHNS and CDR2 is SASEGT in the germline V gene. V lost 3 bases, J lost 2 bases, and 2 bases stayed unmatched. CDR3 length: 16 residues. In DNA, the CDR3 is TGTGCCAGCAGTGACACAGGGGGCACTGGGGCCAACGTCCTGACTTTC. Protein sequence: CASSDTGGTGANVLTF.

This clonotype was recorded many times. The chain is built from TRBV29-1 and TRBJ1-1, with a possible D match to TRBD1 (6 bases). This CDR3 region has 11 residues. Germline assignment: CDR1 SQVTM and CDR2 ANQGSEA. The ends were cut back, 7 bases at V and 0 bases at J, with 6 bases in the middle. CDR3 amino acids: CSGTVNTEAFF. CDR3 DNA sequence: TGCAGCGGGACAGTGAACACTGAAGCTTTCTTT.

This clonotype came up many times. The CDR3 region is CASSLAVGLGDTQYF. The CDR3 coding sequence is TGCGCCAGCAGCTTGGCCGTGGGGCTCGGAGATACGCAGTATTTT. The chain uses TRBV5-1 and TRBJ2-3, with a tentative D call TRBD1 (5 bases). V lost 0 bases, J lost 5 bases, and 13 bases lay in between. Germline lookup yields CDR1 SGHRS and CDR2 YFSETQ. The CDR3 is 15 residues long. The full variable domain, rest sourced from reference TRBV5-1 and TRBJ2-3, is KAGVTQTPRYLIKTRGQQVTLSCSPISGHRSVSWYQQTPGQGLQFLFEYFSETQRNKGNFPGRFSGRQFSNSRSEMNVSTLELGDSALYLCASSLAVGLGDTQYFGPGTRLTVL.

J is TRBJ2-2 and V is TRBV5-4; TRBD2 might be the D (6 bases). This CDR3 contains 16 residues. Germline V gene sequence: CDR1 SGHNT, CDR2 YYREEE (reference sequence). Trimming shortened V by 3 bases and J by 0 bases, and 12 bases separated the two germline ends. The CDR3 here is CASSYGRDANTGELFF. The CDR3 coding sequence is TGTGCCAGCAGCTACGGGCGGGATGCGAACACCGGGGAGCTGTTTTTT.

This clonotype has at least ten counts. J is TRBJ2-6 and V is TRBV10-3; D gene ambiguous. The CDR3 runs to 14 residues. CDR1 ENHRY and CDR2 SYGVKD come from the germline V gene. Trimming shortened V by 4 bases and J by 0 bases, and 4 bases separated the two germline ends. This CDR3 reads CAISGYSGANVLTF. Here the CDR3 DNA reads TGTGCCATCAGTGGGTACTCTGGGGCCAACGTCCTGACTTTC.

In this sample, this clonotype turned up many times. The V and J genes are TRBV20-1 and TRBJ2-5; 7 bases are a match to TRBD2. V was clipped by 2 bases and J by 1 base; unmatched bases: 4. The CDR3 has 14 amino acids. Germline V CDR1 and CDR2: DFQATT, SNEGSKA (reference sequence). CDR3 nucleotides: TGCAGTGCTAGATCTCCTAGCGGCCAAGAGACCCAGTACTTC. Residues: CSARSPSGQETQYF.

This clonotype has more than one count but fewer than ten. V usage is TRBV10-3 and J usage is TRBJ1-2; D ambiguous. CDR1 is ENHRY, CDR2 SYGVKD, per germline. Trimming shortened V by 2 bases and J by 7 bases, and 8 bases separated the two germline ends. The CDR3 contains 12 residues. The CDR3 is CAISEGVGGYTF. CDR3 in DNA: TGTGCCATCAGTGAGGGGGTCGGTGGCTACACCTTC.

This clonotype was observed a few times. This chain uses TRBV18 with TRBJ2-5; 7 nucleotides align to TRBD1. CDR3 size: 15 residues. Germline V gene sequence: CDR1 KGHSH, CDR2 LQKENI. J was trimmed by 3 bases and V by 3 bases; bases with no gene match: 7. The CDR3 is CASSPQPTGKETQYF. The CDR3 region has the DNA TGTGCCAGCTCACCCCAGCCGACAGGGAAAGAGACCCAGTACTTC.

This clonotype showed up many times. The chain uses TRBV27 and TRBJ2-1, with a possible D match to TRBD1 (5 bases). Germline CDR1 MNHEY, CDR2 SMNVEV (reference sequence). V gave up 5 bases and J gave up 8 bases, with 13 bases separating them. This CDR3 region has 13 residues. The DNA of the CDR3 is TGTGCCAGCAGTCCCTTCTCAGGGTATGAGCAGTTCTTC. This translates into CASSPFSGYEQFF.

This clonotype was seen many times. Here the CDR3 reads CASSLDTGGWSTDTQYF. CDR3 nucleotides: TGTGCCAGCAGCTTAGACACAGGGGGCTGGAGCACAGATACGCAGTATTTT. The rearrangement joins TRBV7-8 to TRBJ2-3, with TRBD1 identical over 9 bases. CDR3 length: 17 amino acids. Germline CDR1 and CDR2: SGHVS and FQNEAQ. V lost 1 base, J lost 0 bases, and 5 bases stayed unmatched.

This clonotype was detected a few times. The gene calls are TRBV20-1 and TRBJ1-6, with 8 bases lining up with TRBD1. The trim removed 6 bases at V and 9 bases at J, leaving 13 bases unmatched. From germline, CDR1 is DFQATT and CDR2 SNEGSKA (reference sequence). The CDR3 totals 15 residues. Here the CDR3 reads CSARTQQGVSSPLHF. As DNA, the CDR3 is TGCAGTGCAAGAACCCAACAGGGGGTGAGTTCACCCCTCCACTTT.

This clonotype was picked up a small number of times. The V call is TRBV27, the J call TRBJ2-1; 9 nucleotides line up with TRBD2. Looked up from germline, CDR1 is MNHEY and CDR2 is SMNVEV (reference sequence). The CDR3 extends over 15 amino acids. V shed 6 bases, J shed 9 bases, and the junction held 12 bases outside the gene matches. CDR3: CASRWSSGGLIEQFF. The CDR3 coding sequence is TGTGCCAGCAGGTGGTCCAGCGGGGGGCTCATTGAGCAGTTCTTC.

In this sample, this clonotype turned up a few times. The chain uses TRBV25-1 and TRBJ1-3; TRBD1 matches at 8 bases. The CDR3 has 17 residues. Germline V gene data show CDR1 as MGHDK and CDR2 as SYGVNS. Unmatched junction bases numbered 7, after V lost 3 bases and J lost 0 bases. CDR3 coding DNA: TGTGCCAGCAGTGACCTTGGACAGGGAAGCTCTGGAAACACCATATATTTT. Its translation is CASSDLGQGSSGNTIYF.

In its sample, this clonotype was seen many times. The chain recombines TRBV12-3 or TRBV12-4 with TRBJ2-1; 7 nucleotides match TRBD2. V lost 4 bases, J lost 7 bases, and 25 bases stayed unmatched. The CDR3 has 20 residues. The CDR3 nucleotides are TGTGCCAGCAGTTCCCGTACCGGGACTAAGTTTCGGGCCGAGGTGAATGAGCAGTTCTTC. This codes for CASSSRTGTKFRAEVNEQFF.